Shown below are 18 T cell receptor beta chains from a single sample sequenced in a study of blood T cell repertoires in COVID-19. TCRdb's table, derived via immunoSEQ multiplex PCR, lists solely in-frame clones and lacks some. The sample carries about 91,000 clones, about 88% recorded once. The sequencing sample was made of peripheral blood. All receptors come from an elderly woman with active COVID-19.

A single count supports this clone. V gene TRBV9 combines with J gene TRBJ2-1; D call uncertain. CDR1 is SGDLS and CDR2 is YYNGEE in the germline V gene. V was clipped by 4 bases and J by 6 bases, with 11 bases between them. This CDR3 has 13 amino acids. The chain's CDR3 is CASSLPTVNEQFF. The CDR3 nucleotides are TGTGCCAGCAGCCTACCGACTGTCAATGAGCAGTTCTTC.

The gene calls are TRBV7-9 and TRBJ1-1; D is uncertain. Per germline, CDR1 SEHNR and CDR2 FQNEAQ (reference sequence). This CDR3 is built from 14 residues. The germline V and J ends were trimmed by 5 bases and 1 base, with 11 bases remaining between them. The CDR3 reads CASSASVRNTEAFF. CDR3 bases: TGTGCCAGCAGCGCGTCGGTGCGGAACACTGAAGCTTTCTTT.

The rearrangement joins TRBV28 to TRBJ1-3; 7 positions match TRBD1. Germline V gene data show CDR1 as MDHEN and CDR2 as SYDVKM. V lost 7 bases to trimming and J lost 1 base; unmatched junction nucleotides: 10. This CDR3 has 16 residues. In nucleotides, the CDR3 is TGTGCCAGCAACAAGGGGGCGATGGTATCTGGAAACACCATATATTTT. The encoded protein is CASNKGAMVSGNTIYF.

V usage is TRBV18 and J usage is TRBJ2-7, with D possibly being TRBD1 (5 bases). Trimming removed 2 bases from V and 6 bases from J, with 11 bases in between. Germline CDR1 and CDR2: KGHSH and LQKENI. This CDR3 has 13 amino acids. The CDR3: CASSPFGRAEQYF. DNA of the CDR3: TGTGCCAGCTCACCATTCGGCAGGGCCGAGCAGTACTTC.

This chain links TRBV5-4 with TRBJ2-3, with 12 positions matching TRBD2. Per the germline V gene, CDR1 is SGHNT and CDR2 is YYREEE (reference sequence). V dropped 4 bases and J dropped 6; count of bases not matched to a gene: 9. The CDR3 runs to 16 residues. In DNA form, the CDR3 reads TGTGCCAGCAGCCTCCGACTAGCGGGAGCAGGTGATACGCAGTATTTT. It codes for CASSLRLAGAGDTQYF. Complete variable domain (other parts from reference TRBV5-4 and TRBJ2-3): ETGVTQSPTHLIKTRGQQVTLRCSSQSGHNTVSWYQQALGQGPQFIFQYYREEENGRGNFPPRFSGLQFPNYSSELNVNALELDDSALYLCASSLRLAGAGDTQYFGPGTRLTVL.

The chain carries TRBV19 and TRBJ2-3; D uncertain. The CDR3 is 14 amino acids. Trimming took 7 bases from V and 1 from J, leaving 12 bases between them. Germline-derived CDR1 and CDR2 are LNHDA and SQIVND (reference sequence). The CDR3 DNA is TGTGCCAGTATCGATCTAGATGGCACAGATACGCAGTATTTT. Translation: CASIDLDGTDTQYF. The full variable domain, completed using reference TRBV19 and TRBJ2-3, is DGGITQSPKYLFRKEGQNVTLSCEQNLNHDAMYWYRQDPGQGLRLIYYSQIVNDFQKGDIAEGYSVSREKKESFPLTVTSAQKNPTAFYLCASIDLDGTDTQYFGPGTRLTVL.

V and J are TRBV20-1 and TRBJ1-1, with D unresolved. This CDR3 spans 13 amino acids. Germline lookup yields CDR1 DFQATT and CDR2 SNEGSKA (reference sequence). The V end lost 3 bases, the J end lost 0 bases, and 8 bases lay between the germline ends. The CDR3 spells CSASYFMNTEAFF. CDR3 nucleotides: TGCAGTGCTAGTTACTTTATGAACACTGAAGCTTTCTTT.

The chain links TRBV29-1 to TRBJ2-7; TRBD2 might be the D (5 bases). Between the trimmed V and J ends, which lost 4 bases and 1 base, there was a span of 17 bases. In germline, CDR1 is SQVTM, CDR2 ANQGSEA. The CDR3 is 15 residues long. The CDR3 protein is CSVVISRPGSYEQYF. CDR3 bases: TGCAGCGTTGTTATTAGCAGGCCGGGGTCCTACGAGCAGTACTTC.

This clone was detected only once. J is TRBJ2-7 and V is TRBV15; tentative D call: TRBD2 (6 bases). Germline loops: CDR1 LNHNV, CDR2 YYDKDF (reference sequence). This CDR3 contains 14 residues. V shed 3 bases and J shed 3 bases, with 12 bases lying between them. The CDR3 loop reads CATSRGGSGYEQYF. The CDR3 bases are TGTGCCACCAGCAGGGGGGGTAGCGGCTACGAGCAGTACTTC.

The count of this clone is one. V and J are TRBV11-2 and TRBJ2-3, with 10 bases that match TRBD2. The CDR3 is made up of 16 amino acids. With 4 bases clipped from V and 1 base from J, the junction kept 5 bases outside the gene matches. CDR1 and CDR2 from the germline V gene are SGHAT and FQNNGV. CDR3 in amino acids: CASSWTSGDRTDTQYF. The DNA for the CDR3 is TGTGCCAGCAGCTGGACTAGCGGAGACCGCACAGATACGCAGTATTTT.

Of note for this clone: At one of its ends the junction is not consistent with the germline gene, which may arise from a read error. This chain links TRBV19 with TRBJ2-1; weak D call: TRBD1 (5 bases). CDR3 length: 12 residues. CDR1 is LNHDA, CDR2 SQIVND, per germline (reference sequence). The CDR3 spells CASSIDRAISVF. As DNA, the CDR3 is TGTGCCAGTAGTATAGACAGGGCTATCTCGGTCTTC.

V gene TRBV20-1 combines with J gene TRBJ1-5; TRBD1 is a possible D gene (5 bases). Germline V lookup: CDR1 DFQATT, CDR2 SNEGSKA (reference sequence). V lost 3 bases and J 7 bases, leaving 22 bases between the germline ends. CDR3 length equals 16 residues. The CDR3 nucleotides read TGCAGTGCTAGTTCCCCTGGCTTGGCAGGGCGGCAGCCCCAGCATTTT. It yields the protein CSASSPGLAGRQPQHF.

The rearrangement links TRBV19 to TRBJ2-3, with D maybe TRBD1 (6 bases). The CDR3 sequence is 13 residues long. Trimming removed 10 bases at V and 9 bases at J, with 20 bases between. The V gene's germline CDR1 is LNHDA and CDR2 SQIVND (reference sequence). The CDR3 loop is CATRTSPGTTQYF. The CDR3 DNA is TGTGCCACCCGGACAAGCCCCGGGACAACGCAGTATTTT.

The chain uses TRBV11-1 and TRBJ1-2; no definite D call. The CDR3 is made up of 12 amino acids. CDR1 is SGHAT, CDR2 FQDESV, per germline (reference sequence). V was clipped by 5 bases and J by 8 bases, with 12 bases between them. The CDR3 sequence: CASSLRWFGYTF. CDR3 DNA sequence: TGTGCCAGCAGCCTCCGGTGGTTCGGCTACACCTTC.

V gene TRBV6-5 combines with J gene TRBJ2-1, with D uncertain. CDR3 size: 11 residues. Looked up from germline, CDR1 is MNHEY and CDR2 is SVGAGI. V was cut by 7 bases and J by 8 bases, with 9 bases left in between. The CDR3: CASNTRDEQFF. The CDR3 DNA reads TGTGCCAGCAATACTCGGGATGAGCAGTTCTTC.

The rearrangement links TRBV7-9 to TRBJ2-7, with 8 nucleotides matching TRBD1. The CDR3 extends over 13 amino acids. Trimming cost V 3 bases and J 5 bases; bases outside gene matches: 3. CDR1 and CDR2 (germline): SEHNR, FQNEAQ (reference sequence). This CDR3 reads CASSLGQEDEQYF. CDR3 bases: TGTGCCAGCAGCTTGGGACAGGAGGACGAGCAGTACTTC. The complete variable domain, with remaining parts taken from reference TRBV7-9 and TRBJ2-7, reads DTGVSQNPRHKITKRGQNVTFRCDPISEHNRLYWYRQTLGQGPEFLTYFQNEAQLEKSRLLSDRFSAERPKGSFSTLEIQRTEQGDSAMYLCASSLGQEDEQYFGPGTRLTVT.

This clone was found once. The chain employs TRBV27 and TRBJ2-5; perhaps TRBD2 as D (5 bases). In germline, CDR1 is MNHEY, CDR2 SMNVEV (reference sequence). Between the trimmed V and J ends, which lost 2 bases and 2 bases, there was a span of 15 bases. This CDR3 is built from 16 residues. CDR3: CASSLSGEGIQETQYF. In DNA form, the CDR3 reads TGTGCCAGCAGTTTAAGTGGAGAGGGAATTCAAGAGACCCAGTACTTC.

The chain links TRBV7-2 to TRBJ2-7; 11 bases are a match to TRBD1. The CDR3 is 14 amino acids. V lost 5 bases, J lost 4 bases, and 4 bases stayed unmatched. From germline, CDR1 is SGHTA and CDR2 FQGNSA. This CDR3 is CASSRDRGVYEQYF. DNA for the CDR3: TGTGCCAGCAGCCGGGACAGGGGGGTGTACGAGCAGTACTTC.